This T cell receptor beta chain was recorded in a study of beta chain features in type 1 diabetes (dated by TCRdb to 2017 to 2018). As for the study more broadly: No differences in mean age, gender distribution, total cell number or subset yield were found between patients and healthy donors. A total of about 100 million sorted cells were examined across all samples, and RNA yield correlated strongly with the number of cells per subset. The study compared the TCRB repertoires of sorted circulating CD4+ T cell subsets in recently diagnosed type 1 diabetes patients with those in matched healthy donors. Whereas all 28 donors provided naive and central memory subsets, regulatory and stem cell-like memory subsets were isolated from just 8 patients and roughly eight healthy donors. Broader findings and caveats from the paper: At VDJ recombination sites, patients with type 1 diabetes made fewer insertions and deleted more nucleotides, a pattern implying thymic rearrangement abnormalities. Because cDNA was sequenced instead of genomic DNA, activated cells with high expression could be over-represented, although the groups did not differ in activation or CD3 levels. A moderate but significant shortening of TCRB CDR3 length was observed in type 1 diabetes patients in all four CD4+ subsets. Because the HLA sub-analyses included only small numbers of individuals, any influence of HLA type on TCRB rearrangement was left unresolved. Naive, central memory and regulatory TCRB repertoires appeared to be more alike among patients than among healthy donors. Shorter templates might have been favored by PCR, but patient and control samples were amplified and corrected together, so both groups would have been affected equally by any skew.

Comment on this clone: The antigen it recognizes is unknown. No clone much larger than this one lies a single base away; base qualities are absent.

The entire isolated RNA was reverse transcribed using the High Capacity cDNA Reverse Transcription Kit, and thus expressed TCRB transcripts were sequenced. Deep immunoSEQ sequencing was applied to naive, central memory and regulatory T cell samples, giving an average of around 4 million total reads per sample. Sorted cells were lysed in RLT buffer, and RNA was extracted using DNase-treated RNeasy Micro or Mini kits according to cell number. To prevent cross-contamination, every cell subset was processed on its own, while patient and healthy donor samples were processed together. TCRB sequences were amplified from cDNA with the immunoSEQ multiplex PCR, producing 87-bp fragments spanning the CDR3 region. Amplicons were sequenced on the Illumina HiSeq platform. Per the source publication's procedure: PCR bias was corrected computationally using synthetic template baselines, and reads within Hamming distance 2 were collapsed, with unmergeable singletons discarded. Reads were aligned to IMGT to assign V, D and J genes, CDR3 length, and insertions or deletions at six rearrangement sites. Within each subset, clonotype counts were normalized to the number of sorted cells before true diversity and Gini coefficients were calculated with the tcR R package. Repertoire sharing was quantified using the overlap coefficient calculated on TCRB nucleotide sequences. Out-of-frame TCRB sequences from naive cells were analyzed to stand in for the pre-selection repertoire. Not all clones reach the TCRdb copy of this immuneACCESS table, which keeps in-frame sequences only. Checked studies attribute under half of the gap to unresolved V genes and leave the rest unexplained. D and trimming were read from the DNA, whereas the V and J calls and clone size are those reported in that table. Within this sample are 300,000 to 450,000 clones, with over 9.5% of them counted one time only. The ten largest clones capture around 0.015% of the sample.

Each donor gave one peripheral blood draw, approximately 110 mL on average, collected into heparinised tubes. A BD FACSAria II was used to sort naive, central memory, regulatory and stem cell-like memory CD4+ T cells with a panel that included CD45RO, CCR7, CD25, CD127, CD95 and CD27. A purity above 95% was achieved for all sorted populations. PBMCs were isolated right away by Lymphoprep density gradient centrifugation and were stained directly, without culture. So that batch effects would be minimized, each experiment stained and sorted samples in pairs, pairing one healthy donor with one patient. Sequencing was performed on naive CD4+ T cells from blood. The label giving this sample's cell subset or site can be read as: true naive CD4+ T cells. The source of this sequence is a young man in good health.

The nucleotides read TGTGCCTGGAGTGTGGAAGGGGCGAGAGGCTACACCTTC. It encodes CAWSVEGARGYTF. Recombination linked TRBV30 to TRBJ1-2; TRBD1 is a possible D gene, resting on 5 matching bases. Trimming takes 0 bases from V and 8 bases from J, and the germline ends sit 13 bases apart. The CDR3 sequence holds 13 residues, the cysteine and phenylalanine included. The DNA shown is the 39-base CDR3, in frame from base 1. Looking up the germline V gene (reference sequence) yields CDR1 GTSNPN and CDR2 SVGIG.